A single sample is the source of the 13 T cell receptor beta chains below, sequenced in a study of T-cell memory formation after mild COVID-19 (dated by TCRdb to the early 2020s). Libraries were constructed by 5' RACE. The sample was run on an Illumina NovaSeq 6000. TCRdb cleaned the public reads at Q25 with fastp, built clones with MiXCR and kept in-frame beta chains. Entries are consolidated by CDR3 protein sequence, retaining the most common genes and DNA. The sample table shows some 310,000 distinct CDR3 sequences, and roughly 19% are seen once. The ten top clones hold roughly a fifth of the sample. What was sequenced was PBMCs or a T cell subset sorted from them (not recorded which). The origin of the receptors is a man younger than 30 who had mild COVID-19 (a few samples of this study predate the infection). The sample titles of this study are shuffled in the database, so cell type and time point are left out; the donor was told from shared clones.

The V call is TRBV5-5, the J call TRBJ2-7; no clear D gene. Germline V gives CDR1 SGHKS, CDR2 YYEKEE (reference sequence). The CDR3 length is 14 residues. Deletions cut 0 bases from V and 6 bases from J, with 13 bases between. The CDR3 DNA reads as TGTGCCAGCAGCTTGGAGTGGGGTTCTGGCGAGCAGTACGTC. It specifies CASSLEWGSGEQYV.

The CDR3 nucleotides are TGCAGCGCTGGGGCAGGGGACAGCTATGGCTACACCTTC. Amino acid sequence: CSAGAGDSYGYTF. The gene calls are TRBV29-1 and TRBJ1-2; 7 bases map to TRBD1. CDR3 length: 13 residues. From germline, CDR1 is SQVTM and CDR2 ANQGSEA. With V trimmed by 7 bases and J by 4 bases, 9 bases remained unmatched.

Only a few counts were recorded for this clonotype. The gene calls are TRBV7-6 and TRBJ2-1, with 12 bases matching TRBD2. The J segment lost 9 bases and the V segment lost 2 bases, leaving 11 bases of the junction unmatched. Germline V lookup: CDR1 SGHVS, CDR2 FNYEAQ. This CDR3 has 17 residues. The CDR3 region has the DNA TGTGCCAGCAGCTTACTCCCGGCTAGCGGGGGGGCCCGTGAGCAGTTCTTC. Its protein product is CASSLLPASGGAREQFF.

The chain employs TRBV3-1 and TRBJ1-1; D possibly corresponds to TRBD1 (6 bases). This CDR3 is 15 amino acids long. V lost 5 bases to trimming and J lost 3 bases, with 16 bases between them. Germline V gene sequence: CDR1 LGHDT, CDR2 YNNKEL (reference sequence). The CDR3 bases are TGTGCCAGCAGCACAGGGAGGGCCCCGGACACTGAAGCTTTCTTT. Translation: CASSTGRAPDTEAFF.

This clonotype was seen a handful of times. The CDR3 sequence: CASSGQGKRSPLHF. The CDR3 DNA is TGTGCCAGCAGTGGACAGGGGAAGCGTTCACCCCTCCACTTT. The chain joins TRBV6-1 to TRBJ1-6; 8 bases agree with TRBD1. Unmatched junction bases numbered 5, after V lost 4 bases and J lost 9 bases. The CDR3 is 14 amino acids. Germline CDR1 and CDR2: MNHNS and SASEGT.

This chain connects TRBV6-2 or TRBV6-3 to TRBJ1-2, with D hard to call. The CDR3 has 13 amino acids. V lost 6 bases to trimming and J lost 2 bases, with 10 bases between them. Germline-derived CDR1 and CDR2 are MNHEY and SVGEGT. CDR3 protein: CASSDRENYGYTF. Here the CDR3 DNA reads TGTGCCAGCAGCGACCGGGAGAACTATGGCTACACCTTC.

V and J are TRBV7-2 and TRBJ1-2, with D uncertain. The V gene's germline CDR1 is SGHTA and CDR2 FQGNSA. The CDR3 has 11 amino acids. Trimming stripped 5 bases from V and 8 bases from J, with 9 bases between. The CDR3 spells CASSPFWGYTF. Written as DNA, the CDR3 is TGTGCCAGCAGCCCTTTTTGGGGCTACACCTTC.

The J gene is TRBJ2-4, the V gene TRBV4-2; 12 nucleotides line up with TRBD2. This CDR3 is built from 19 residues. Germline V gene data show CDR1 as LGHNA and CDR2 as YNFKEQ. Unmatched junction bases numbered 7, after V lost 1 base and J lost 0 bases. CDR3: CASSQGTSGAPLAKNIQYF. The CDR3 bases are TGTGCCAGCAGCCAAGGGACTAGCGGGGCACCTCTAGCCAAAAACATTCAGTACTTC.

This clonotype was picked up a small number of times. The chain joins TRBV21-1 to TRBJ2-5; the table's D call, TRBD1, was not checked against the DNA. TRBV21-1 is noted as a pseudogene. This CDR3 comprises 14 residues. The CDR3 loop reads CASSTGTGKETQYF. The CDR3 bases are TGTGCCAGCAGCACAGGGACAGGGAAAGAGACCCAGTACTTC.

This clonotype came up a few times. The V call is TRBV7-9, the J call TRBJ2-4, with 7 bases matching TRBD1. V shed 4 bases and J 15 bases; nucleotides not matched to a gene: 9. Germline V gene lookup returns CDR1 SEHNR and CDR2 FQNEAQ (reference sequence). CDR3 size: 12 residues. CDR3 amino acids: CASSSIGTVPYF. CDR3 DNA: TGTGCCAGCAGCTCGATAGGGACAGTGCCGTACTTC.

The chain carries TRBV12-3 or TRBV12-4 and TRBJ2-5; D is undetermined. The CDR3 is 13 residues long. Trimming removed 7 bases at V and 2 bases at J, with 11 bases between. Here the CDR3 reads CASTPTEQETQYF. CDR3 DNA sequence: TGTGCCAGCACCCCGACTGAACAAGAGACCCAGTACTTC.

The V call is TRBV5-1, the J call TRBJ2-5; a weak D match, TRBD2 (6 bases). The V gene's germline CDR1 is SGHRS and CDR2 YFSETQ. Trimming shortened V by 4 bases and J by 7 bases, and 11 bases separated the two germline ends. This CDR3 has 12 amino acids. CDR3 nucleotides: TGCGCCAGCAGCCCCCCCGGGGGGACCCAGTACTTC. It codes for CASSPPGGTQYF. Combining the CDR3 with reference TRBV5-1 and TRBJ2-5 gives the whole variable domain KAGVTQTPRYLIKTRGQQVTLSCSPISGHRSVSWYQQTPGQGLQFLFEYFSETQRNKGNFPGRFSGRQFSNSRSEMNVSTLELGDSALYLCASSPPGGTQYFGPGTRLLVL.

A few counts support this clonotype. DNA for the CDR3: TGTGCCAGCAGCTTGGTACAGATTACTGAAGCTTTCTTT. It translates to CASSLVQITEAFF. The chain links TRBV5-6 to TRBJ1-1; D unresolved. CDR1 and CDR2 (germline): SGHDT, YYEEEE. This CDR3 comprises 13 residues. V dropped 0 bases and J dropped 5 bases, with 8 bases sitting between them.